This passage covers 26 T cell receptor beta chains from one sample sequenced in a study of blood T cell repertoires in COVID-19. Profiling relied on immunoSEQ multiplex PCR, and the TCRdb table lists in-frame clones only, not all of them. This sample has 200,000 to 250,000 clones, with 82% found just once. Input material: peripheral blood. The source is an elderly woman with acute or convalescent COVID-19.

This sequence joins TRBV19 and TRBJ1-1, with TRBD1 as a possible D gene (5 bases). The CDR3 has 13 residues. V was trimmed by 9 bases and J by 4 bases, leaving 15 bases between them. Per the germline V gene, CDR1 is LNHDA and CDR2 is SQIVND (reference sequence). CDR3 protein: CASAAGRGTEAFF. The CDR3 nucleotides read TGTGCCAGCGCCGCCGGAAGGGGCACTGAAGCTTTCTTT.

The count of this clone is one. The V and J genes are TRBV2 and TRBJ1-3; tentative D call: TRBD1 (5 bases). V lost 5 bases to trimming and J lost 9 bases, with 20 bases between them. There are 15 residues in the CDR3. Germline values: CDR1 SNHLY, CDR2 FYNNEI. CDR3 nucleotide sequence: TGTGCCAGCAGTACCCGGACGACACCCCAGGGCACCATATATTTT. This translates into CASSTRTTPQGTIYF.

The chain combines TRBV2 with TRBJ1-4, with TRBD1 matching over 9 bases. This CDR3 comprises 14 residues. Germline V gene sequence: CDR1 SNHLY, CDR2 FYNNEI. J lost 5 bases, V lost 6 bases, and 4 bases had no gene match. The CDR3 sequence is CASRGDRANEKLFF. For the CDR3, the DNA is TGTGCCAGCAGGGGGGACAGGGCAAATGAAAAACTGTTTTTT.

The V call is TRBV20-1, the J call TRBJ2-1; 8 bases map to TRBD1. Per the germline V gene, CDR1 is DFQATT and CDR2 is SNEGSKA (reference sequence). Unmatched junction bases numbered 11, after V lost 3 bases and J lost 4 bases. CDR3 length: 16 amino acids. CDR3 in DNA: TGCAGTGCTAGTGCCAGGGGGCTGGAATTTTACAATGAGCAGTTCTTC. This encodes CSASARGLEFYNEQFF.

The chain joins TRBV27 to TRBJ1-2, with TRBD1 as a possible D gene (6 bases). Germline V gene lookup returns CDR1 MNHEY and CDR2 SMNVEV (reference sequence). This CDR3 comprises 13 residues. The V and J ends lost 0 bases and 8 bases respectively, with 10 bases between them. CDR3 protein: CASSLSGGRGYTF. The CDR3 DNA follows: TGTGCCAGCAGTTTATCCGGGGGGCGCGGCTACACCTTC.

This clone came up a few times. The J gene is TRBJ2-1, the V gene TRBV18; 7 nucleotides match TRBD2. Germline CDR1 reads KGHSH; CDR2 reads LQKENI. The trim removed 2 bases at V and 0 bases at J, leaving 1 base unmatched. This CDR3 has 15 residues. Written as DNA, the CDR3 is TGTGCCAGCTCACCAAGCGGGGTCTCCTACAATGAGCAGTTCTTC. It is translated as CASSPSGVSYNEQFF.

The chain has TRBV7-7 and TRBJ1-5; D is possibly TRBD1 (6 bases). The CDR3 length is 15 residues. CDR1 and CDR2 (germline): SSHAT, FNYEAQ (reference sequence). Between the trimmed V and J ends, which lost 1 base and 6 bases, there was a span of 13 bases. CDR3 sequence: CASSLEDRRSQPQHF. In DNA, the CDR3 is TGTGCCAGCAGCTTAGAGGACAGACGATCTCAGCCCCAGCATTTT.

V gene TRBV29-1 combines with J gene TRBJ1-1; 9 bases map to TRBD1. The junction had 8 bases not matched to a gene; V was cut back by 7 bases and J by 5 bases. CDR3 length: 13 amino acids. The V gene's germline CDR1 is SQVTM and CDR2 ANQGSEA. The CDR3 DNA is TGCAGCGCCCGGACAGGGGAACAGACTGAAGCTTTCTTT. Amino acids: CSARTGEQTEAFF. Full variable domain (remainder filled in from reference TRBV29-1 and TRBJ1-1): SAVISQKPSRDICQRGTSLTIQCQVDSQVTMMFWYRQQPGQSLTLIATANQGSEATYESGFVIDKFPISRPNLTFSTLTVSNMSPEDSSIYLCSARTGEQTEAFFGQGTRLTVV.

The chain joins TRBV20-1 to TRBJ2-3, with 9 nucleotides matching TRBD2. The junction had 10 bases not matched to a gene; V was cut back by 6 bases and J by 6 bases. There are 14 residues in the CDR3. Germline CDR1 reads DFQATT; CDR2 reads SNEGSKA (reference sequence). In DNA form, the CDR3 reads TGCAGTGCCAGTGGGCGGGGGGGCGTGGATACGCAGTATTTT. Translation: CSASGRGGVDTQYF.

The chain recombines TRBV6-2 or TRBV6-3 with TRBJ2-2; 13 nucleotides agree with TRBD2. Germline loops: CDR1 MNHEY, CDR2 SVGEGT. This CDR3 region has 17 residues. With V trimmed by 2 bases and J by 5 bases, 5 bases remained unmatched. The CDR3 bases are TGTGCCAGCAGTTACACTAGCGGGGGGGCAAGGACCGGGGAGCTGTTTTTT. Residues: CASSYTSGGARTGELFF.

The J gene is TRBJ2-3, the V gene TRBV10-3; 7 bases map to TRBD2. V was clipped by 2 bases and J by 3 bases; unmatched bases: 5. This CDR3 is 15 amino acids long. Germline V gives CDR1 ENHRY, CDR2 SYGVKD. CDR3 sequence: CAISEGGGETDTQYF. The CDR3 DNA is TGTGCCATCAGTGAGGGGGGGGGAGAGACAGATACGCAGTATTTT.

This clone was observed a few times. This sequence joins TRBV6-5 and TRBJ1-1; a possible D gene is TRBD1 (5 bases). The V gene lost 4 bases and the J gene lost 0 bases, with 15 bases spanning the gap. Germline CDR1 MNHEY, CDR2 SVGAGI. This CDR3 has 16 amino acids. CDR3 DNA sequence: TGTGCCAGCAGTTCGAGCCCCGGGACTTTGAACACTGAAGCTTTCTTT. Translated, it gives CASSSSPGTLNTEAFF.

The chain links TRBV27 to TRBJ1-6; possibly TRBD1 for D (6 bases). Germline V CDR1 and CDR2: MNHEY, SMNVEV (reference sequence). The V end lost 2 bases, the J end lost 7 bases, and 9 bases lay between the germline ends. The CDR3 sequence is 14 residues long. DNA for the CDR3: TGTGCCAGCAGTTTAGGGACACTGAATTCACCCCTCCACTTT. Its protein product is CASSLGTLNSPLHF.

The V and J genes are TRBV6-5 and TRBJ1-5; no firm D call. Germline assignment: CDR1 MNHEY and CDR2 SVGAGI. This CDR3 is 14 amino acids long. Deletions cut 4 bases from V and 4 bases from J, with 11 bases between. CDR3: CASSLDGRNQPQHF. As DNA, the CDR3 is TGTGCCAGCAGTTTAGATGGGAGGAATCAGCCCCAGCATTTT.

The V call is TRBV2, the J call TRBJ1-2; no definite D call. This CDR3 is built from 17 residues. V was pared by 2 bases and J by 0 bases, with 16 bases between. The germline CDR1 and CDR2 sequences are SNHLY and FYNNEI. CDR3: CASSESLQKPSNYGYTF. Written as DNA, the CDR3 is TGTGCCAGCAGTGAATCCCTACAGAAACCATCTAACTATGGCTACACCTTC.

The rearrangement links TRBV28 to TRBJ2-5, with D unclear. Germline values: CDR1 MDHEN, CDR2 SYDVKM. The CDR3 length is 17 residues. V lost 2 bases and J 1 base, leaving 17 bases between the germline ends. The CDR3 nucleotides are TGTGCCAGCAGTTTACCCCCAATTCATTCTACCCAAGAGACCCAGTACTTC. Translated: CASSLPPIHSTQETQYF.

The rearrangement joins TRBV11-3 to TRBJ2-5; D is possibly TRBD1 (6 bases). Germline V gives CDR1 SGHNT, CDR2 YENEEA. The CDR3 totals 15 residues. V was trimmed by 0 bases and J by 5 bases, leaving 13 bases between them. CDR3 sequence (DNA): TGTGCCAGCAGCTTAGATCAGGGGAAGGGGGAGACCCAGTACTTC. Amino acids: CASSLDQGKGETQYF. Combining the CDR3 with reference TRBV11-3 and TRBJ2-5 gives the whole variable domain EAGVVQSPRYKIIEKKQPVAFWCNPISGHNTLYWYLQNLGQGPELLIRYENEEAVDDSQLPKDRFSAERLKGVDSTLKIQPAELGDSAVYLCASSLDQGKGETQYFGPGTRLLVL.

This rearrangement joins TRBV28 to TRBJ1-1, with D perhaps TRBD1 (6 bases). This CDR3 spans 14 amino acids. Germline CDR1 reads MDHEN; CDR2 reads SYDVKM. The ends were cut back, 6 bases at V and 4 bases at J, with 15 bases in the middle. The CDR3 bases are TGTGCCAGCAGCTCGGCTGGGGACATCACTGAAGCTTTCTTT. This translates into CASSSAGDITEAFF.

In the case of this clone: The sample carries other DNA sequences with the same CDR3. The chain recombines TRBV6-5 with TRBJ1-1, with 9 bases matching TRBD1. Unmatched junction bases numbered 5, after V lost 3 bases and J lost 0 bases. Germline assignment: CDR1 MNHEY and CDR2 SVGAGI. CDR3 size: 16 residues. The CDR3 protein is CASSYRTGALNTEAFF. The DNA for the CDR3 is TGTGCCAGCAGTTATCGGACAGGGGCACTGAACACTGAAGCTTTCTTT.

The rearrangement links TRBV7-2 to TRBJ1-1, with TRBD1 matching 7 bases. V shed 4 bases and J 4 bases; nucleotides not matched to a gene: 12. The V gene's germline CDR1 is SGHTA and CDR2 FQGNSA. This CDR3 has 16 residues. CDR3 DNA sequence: TGTGCCAGCAGCTCCGTACTCAGGGGGTTGAGCACTGAAGCTTTCTTT. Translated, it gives CASSSVLRGLSTEAFF.

The CDR3 sequence is CAIQDRVHYEQYF. In DNA, the CDR3 is TGTGCCATCCAGGACAGGGTCCACTACGAGCAGTACTTC. The chain is built from TRBV28 and TRBJ2-7, with 8 nucleotides matching TRBD1. V gave up 10 bases and J gave up 3 bases; unmatched junction bases: 8. Per germline, CDR1 MDHEN and CDR2 SYDVKM. The CDR3 extends over 13 amino acids.

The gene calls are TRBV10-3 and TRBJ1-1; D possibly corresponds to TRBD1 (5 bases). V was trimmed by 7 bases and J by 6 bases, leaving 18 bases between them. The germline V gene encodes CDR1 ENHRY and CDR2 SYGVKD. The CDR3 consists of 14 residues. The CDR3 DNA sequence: TGTGCCATCACCCCCGACAGTCAGTCGTCTGAAGCTTTCTTT. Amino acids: CAITPDSQSSEAFF.

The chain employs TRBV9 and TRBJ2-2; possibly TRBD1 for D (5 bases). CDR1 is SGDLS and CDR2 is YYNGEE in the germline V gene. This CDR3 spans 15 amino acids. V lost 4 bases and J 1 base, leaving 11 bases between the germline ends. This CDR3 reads CASSWGTGNTGELFF. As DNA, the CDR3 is TGTGCCAGCAGCTGGGGAACAGGGAACACCGGGGAGCTGTTTTTT.

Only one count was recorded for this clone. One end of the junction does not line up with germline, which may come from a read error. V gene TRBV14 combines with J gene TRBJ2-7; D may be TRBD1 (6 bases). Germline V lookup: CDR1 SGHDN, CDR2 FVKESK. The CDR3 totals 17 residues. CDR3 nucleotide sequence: TGTGCCAGCAGCCAAGCGGTGGGACAAGTCACCTCTTCACGTTTGCATTTC. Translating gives CASSQAVGQVTSSRLHF.

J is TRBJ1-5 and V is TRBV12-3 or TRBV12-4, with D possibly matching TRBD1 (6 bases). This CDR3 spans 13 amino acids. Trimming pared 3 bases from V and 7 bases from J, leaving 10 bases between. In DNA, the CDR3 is TGTGCCAGCAGTTTCTGGCAGGGGCAGCCCCAGCATTTT. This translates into CASSFWQGQPQHF.

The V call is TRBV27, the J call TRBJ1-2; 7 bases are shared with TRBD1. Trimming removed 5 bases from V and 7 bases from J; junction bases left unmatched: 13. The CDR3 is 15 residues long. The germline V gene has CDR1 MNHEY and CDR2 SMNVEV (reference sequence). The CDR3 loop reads CASSLMTGYAGGYTF. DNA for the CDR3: TGTGCCAGCAGTCTGATGACAGGGTACGCCGGTGGCTACACCTTC.